The clone carrying this T cell receptor beta chain was seen at least ten times. The data are from a study of T-cell reconstitution after alpha-beta-depleted transplantation in children. Unique molecular identifiers were built into the TCRbeta library. TCRdb reanalysed the PCR reads using MiXCR and keeps one entry per CDR3 protein. Among nearly 550,000 distinct CDR3 sequences listed, around 16% were seen once. V was clipped by 0 bases and J by 6 bases, with 15 bases between them. CDR1 MGHRA and CDR2 YSYEKL come from the germline V gene. The CDR3 is 16 amino acids. The rearrangement joins TRBV4-1 to TRBJ2-4; unclear D gene. The source material was PBMCs from the stem cell graft donor, sampled from the stem cell graft. The receptor was derived from a human donor who donated a stem cell graft to a child with acute lymphoblastic leukemia. The chain's CDR3 is CASSQEGLGSGNIQYF. Written as DNA, the CDR3 is TGCGCCAGCAGCCAAGAGGGTCTGGGGTCGGGAAACATTCAGTACTTC.